Following are 23 T cell receptor beta chains from one sample sequenced in a study of OX40 agonist ivuxolimab in advanced cancers. Data came from immunoSEQ multiplex PCR; TCRdb stores just in-frame clones and leaves some out. The table includes roughly 25,000 clones, roughly three quarters detected once. Source: CD4+ or CD8+ T cells sorted from blood, taken in a trial of the OX40 agonist ivuxolimab. These receptors were collected from an adult with an advanced solid tumor such as melanoma, head and neck, liver or kidney cancer.

The chain couples TRBV9 to TRBJ2-5; D is perhaps TRBD2 (5 bases). Trimming left V 2 bases short and J 5 bases short, with 13 bases between. CDR1 is SGDLS and CDR2 is YYNGEE in the germline V gene. This CDR3 comprises 14 residues. The CDR3: CASSVAGGEETQYF. The DNA for the CDR3 is TGTGCCAGCAGCGTGGCAGGTGGGGAGGAGACCCAGTACTTC.

The chain couples TRBV18 to TRBJ2-7; a weak D match, TRBD1 (5 bases). Per the germline V gene, CDR1 is KGHSH and CDR2 is LQKENI. CDR3 length: 15 residues. V gave up 2 bases and J gave up 1 base, with 12 bases separating them. In nucleotides, the CDR3 is TGTGCCAGCTCACCAAGTCAGGCAGGGTCCTACGAGCAGTACTTC. The encoded protein is CASSPSQAGSYEQYF.

The CDR3 reads CAISFGGMNTEAFF. Written as DNA, the CDR3 is TGTGCCATCAGCTTCGGGGGGATGAACACTGAAGCTTTCTTT. This chain links TRBV10-3 with TRBJ1-1, with D possibly being TRBD1 (5 bases). Per the germline V gene, CDR1 is ENHRY and CDR2 is SYGVKD. The V and J ends lost 6 bases and 0 bases respectively, with 11 bases between them. This CDR3 has 14 amino acids.

The chain couples TRBV7-2 to TRBJ1-3; D is unresolved. Between the trimmed V and J ends, which lost 4 bases and 4 bases, there was a span of 14 bases. The CDR3 totals 15 residues. CDR1 and CDR2 (germline): SGHTA, FQGNSA. CDR3 bases: TGTGCCAGCAGCTCAGGACTAGGCCGGGGAAACACCATATATTTT. Residues: CASSSGLGRGNTIYF.

The V call is TRBV9, the J call TRBJ2-6, with 10 positions matching TRBD1. Germline V gene lookup returns CDR1 SGDLS and CDR2 YYNGEE. The V segment lost 0 bases and the J segment 12 bases; nucleotides outside the gene matches: 9. The CDR3 is made up of 16 amino acids. In DNA form, the CDR3 reads TGTGCCAGCAGCGTAGCGGGACAGGGGTATGTTTCCGTCCTGACTTTC. Translated: CASSVAGQGYVSVLTF.

This chain links TRBV2 with TRBJ2-5, with no clear D. V was pared by 3 bases and J by 3 bases, with 11 bases between. The CDR3 consists of 14 residues. CDR1 is SNHLY and CDR2 is FYNNEI in the germline V gene. Written as DNA, the CDR3 is TGTGCCAGCAGTGAGTGGCATAGTGAAGAGACCCAGTACTTC. Translated: CASSEWHSEETQYF. Combining the CDR3 with reference TRBV2 and TRBJ2-5 gives the whole variable domain EPEVTQTPSHQVTQMGQEVILRCVPISNHLYFYWYRQILGQKVEFLVSFYNNEISEKSEIFDDQFSVERPDGSNFTLKIRSTKLEDSAMYFCASSEWHSEETQYFGPGTRLLVL.

The genes are TRBV6-5 and TRBJ1-5; a possible D gene is TRBD1 (5 bases). Germline CDR1 is MNHEY and CDR2 is SVGAGI. V dropped 8 bases and J dropped 4 bases, with 12 bases sitting between them. This CDR3 comprises 13 residues. The CDR3 is CASGIRDNQPQHF. CDR3 bases: TGTGCCAGCGGTATCAGGGATAATCAGCCCCAGCATTTT.

This chain's CDR3 is CASNLGPDTQYF. The CDR3 nucleotides read TGTGCCAGCAACCTCGGACCAGATACGCAGTATTTT. The chain recombines TRBV2 with TRBJ2-3; D not certain. CDR3 size: 12 residues. CDR1 SNHLY and CDR2 FYNNEI come from the germline V gene. With 7 bases removed from V and 4 bases from J, the gap between germline ends came to 9 bases. The whole variable domain, remainder taken from reference TRBV2 and TRBJ2-3, is EPEVTQTPSHQVTQMGQEVILRCVPISNHLYFYWYRQILGQKVEFLVSFYNNEISEKSEIFDDQFSVERPDGSNFTLKIRSTKLEDSAMYFCASNLGPDTQYFGPGTRLTVL.

V usage is TRBV6-1 and J usage is TRBJ2-2, with D uncertain. V shed 8 bases and J shed 3 bases, with 16 bases lying between them. The CDR3 length is 15 residues. CDR1 is MNHNS, CDR2 SASEGT, per germline. In DNA form, the CDR3 reads TGTGCCAGCCTACACGGCGTTCGAGACACCGGGGAGCTGTTTTTT. As protein: CASLHGVRDTGELFF.

The chain uses TRBV5-1 and TRBJ2-2; 8 bases are a match to TRBD1. V dropped 0 bases and J dropped 5; count of bases not matched to a gene: 3. Germline V gene lookup returns CDR1 SGHRS and CDR2 YFSETQ. The CDR3 spans 15 residues. DNA for the CDR3: TGCGCCAGCAGCTTGGCTACAGGGGGGACCGGGGAGCTGTTTTTT. Translating gives CASSLATGGTGELFF.

V gene TRBV30 combines with J gene TRBJ2-3; D might be TRBD1 or TRBD2, each matching 6 bases. Germline assignment: CDR1 GTSNPN and CDR2 SVGIG (reference sequence). Trimming shortened V by 3 bases and J by 3 bases, and 16 bases separated the two germline ends. The CDR3 runs 15 residues. This CDR3 reads CAWRRSWGATDTQYF. In nucleotides, the CDR3 is TGTGCCTGGAGAAGAAGTTGGGGGGCTACAGATACGCAGTATTTT.

The gene calls are TRBV5-1 and TRBJ2-3; TRBD2 matches at 8 bases. The CDR3 length is 16 residues. The germline V gene has CDR1 SGHRS and CDR2 YFSETQ. V shed 4 bases and J 2 bases; nucleotides not matched to a gene: 9. The CDR3 loop reads CASSPAAGGLTDTQYF. The DNA for the CDR3 is TGCGCCAGCAGCCCGGCGGCGGGAGGACTCACAGATACGCAGTATTTT.

By its share, this clone is medium-sized. This sequence joins TRBV6-5 and TRBJ1-1; no clear D gene. The V gene lost 0 bases and the J gene lost 10 bases, with 18 bases spanning the gap. The CDR3 loop spans 15 amino acids. Germline lookup yields CDR1 MNHEY and CDR2 SVGAGI. The CDR3: CASSYSHMTGFGAFF. DNA of the CDR3: TGTGCCAGCAGTTACTCCCACATGACCGGGTTCGGAGCTTTCTTT.

J is TRBJ2-5 and V is TRBV28, with 12 bases matching TRBD1. J lost 3 bases, V lost 6 bases, and 11 bases had no gene match. This CDR3 contains 17 residues. The V gene's germline CDR1 is MDHEN and CDR2 SYDVKM. CDR3: CASSPPAGTGGEETQYF. CDR3 DNA: TGTGCCAGCAGCCCACCCGCCGGGACAGGGGGCGAAGAGACCCAGTACTTC.

This clone has more than one count but fewer than ten. The CDR3 bases are TGTGCCAGTAAGGGGACAGGGGAGGGAGAGCAGTACTTC. Residues: CASKGTGEGEQYF. This chain uses TRBV19 with TRBJ2-7, with TRBD1 matching over 10 bases. Germline V gene lookup returns CDR1 LNHDA and CDR2 SQIVND (reference sequence). There are 13 residues in the CDR3. Germline trimming cut 7 bases from V and 7 bases from J; bases unmatched to any gene: 7.

The rearrangement uses TRBV7-2 and TRBJ2-7, with 8 bases lining up with TRBD2. The CDR3 covers 14 residues. Germline assignment: CDR1 SGHTA and CDR2 FQGNSA. The V segment lost 5 bases and the J segment 4 bases; nucleotides outside the gene matches: 7. CDR3 DNA: TGTGCCAGCAGCCCCCGGGGGGGTTCGTACGAGCAGTACTTC. This gives the protein CASSPRGGSYEQYF.

This clone was seen just once. The chain links TRBV7-8 to TRBJ2-3, with a weak D call TRBD2 (5 bases). Germline V gene sequence: CDR1 SGHVS, CDR2 FQNEAQ. The CDR3 extends over 15 amino acids. V lost 2 bases and J lost 1, with 10 bases in between. The CDR3 here is CASSLMGARTDTQYF. The DNA of the CDR3 is TGTGCCAGCAGCTTAATGGGAGCTCGCACAGATACGCAGTATTTT. The variable domain in full, with the rest retrieved from reference TRBV7-8 and TRBJ2-3, is GAGVSQSPRYKVAKRGQDVALRCDPISGHVSLFWYQQALGQGPEFLTYFQNEAQLDKSGLPSDRFFAERPEGSVSTLKIQRTQQEDSAVYLCASSLMGARTDTQYFGPGTRLTVL.

The chain couples TRBV9 to TRBJ1-2; 7 nucleotides match TRBD1. V lost 0 bases to trimming and J lost 6 bases; unmatched junction nucleotides: 2. Looked up from germline, CDR1 is SGDLS and CDR2 is YYNGEE. The CDR3 contains 13 residues. In DNA, the CDR3 is TGTGCCAGCAGCGTAGTAACAGGGGATGGCTACACCTTC. It encodes CASSVVTGDGYTF.

This clone occurred a few times. V and J are TRBV27 and TRBJ2-3, with unresolved D. Germline V gene data show CDR1 as MNHEY and CDR2 as SMNVEV (reference sequence). V lost 4 bases and J lost 2, with 13 bases in between. This CDR3 spans 15 amino acids. The CDR3 region has the DNA TGTGCCAGCAGTTACGCTCTTCGTATCACAGATACGCAGTATTTT. Encoded protein: CASSYALRITDTQYF.

The V and J genes are TRBV4-1 and TRBJ2-3; 11 nucleotides line up with TRBD2. Trimming at V came to 2 bases and at J to 6 bases, leaving 10 bases not matched to a gene. Per the germline V gene, CDR1 is MGHRA and CDR2 is YSYEKL. The CDR3 runs to 17 residues. The CDR3 protein is CASSQPTSGGRRDTQYF. The CDR3 DNA sequence: TGCGCCAGCAGCCAACCCACTAGCGGGGGCCGTCGGGATACGCAGTATTTT.

This chain uses TRBV4-1 with TRBJ2-1; 11 nucleotides line up with TRBD2. There are 13 residues in the CDR3. Germline loops: CDR1 MGHRA, CDR2 YSYEKL. J was trimmed by 9 bases and V by 3 bases; bases with no gene match: 1. The CDR3 nucleotides read TGCGCCAGCAGCCACCTAGCGGGGGGTGAGCAGTTCTTC. Translated: CASSHLAGGEQFF.

V gene TRBV18 combines with J gene TRBJ1-6, with no clear D. Germline CDR1 KGHSH, CDR2 LQKENI. The CDR3 runs to 14 residues. Trimming took off 3 bases at V and 7 bases at J, with 10 bases between the two ends. The CDR3 sequence: CASSPETSNSPLHF. The CDR3 DNA is TGTGCCAGCTCACCGGAAACGTCCAATTCACCCCTCCACTTT.

V gene TRBV9 combines with J gene TRBJ2-1; 12 bases match TRBD2. The CDR3 spans 15 residues. Per the germline V gene, CDR1 is SGDLS and CDR2 is YYNGEE. J lost 3 bases, V lost 3 bases, and 1 base had no gene match. CDR3 in amino acids: CASSAGLAGYNEQFF. The CDR3 coding sequence is TGTGCCAGCAGCGCGGGACTAGCGGGCTACAATGAGCAGTTCTTC.